This T cell receptor (beta chain) was documented in a study of T cell responses to AZD1222 COVID-19 vaccine. Findings of the study overall: When two AZD1222 doses had been given, Spike-specific TCR breadth and depth rose.

J was trimmed by 1 base and V by 1 base; bases with no gene match: 3. CDR1 is LGHNA and CDR2 is YSLEER in the germline V gene. The CDR3 has 16 amino acids. With respect to this clone: Its antigen is still unknown.

Repertoires were generated with immunoSEQ multiplex PCR, while TCRdb's copy carries only in-frame clones and drops some. The sample carries 140,000 to 150,000 clones, roughly 90% recorded once. V gene TRBV4-3 combines with J gene TRBJ2-3; TRBD2 matches 9 bases. The origin of this receptor is an adult who received the AZD1222 COVID-19 vaccine. Sequenced material: peripheral blood, taken 28 days after the second AZD1222 dose. The CDR3 spells CASSQGLAARTDTQYF. The CDR3 region has the DNA TGCGCCAGCAGCCAAGGACTAGCGGCGCGCACAGATACGCAGTATTTT.